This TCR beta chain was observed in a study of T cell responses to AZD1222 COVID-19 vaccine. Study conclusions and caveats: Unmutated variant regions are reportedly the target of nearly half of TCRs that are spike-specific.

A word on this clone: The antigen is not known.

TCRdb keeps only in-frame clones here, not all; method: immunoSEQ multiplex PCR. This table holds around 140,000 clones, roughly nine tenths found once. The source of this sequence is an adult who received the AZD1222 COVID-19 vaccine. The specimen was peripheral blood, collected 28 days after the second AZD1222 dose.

The CDR3 nucleotides are TGTGCCAGCACTATGGGTAATGAAAAACTGTTTTTT. As protein: CASTMGNEKLFF. This sequence joins TRBV3-1 (or the pseudogene TRBV3-2) and TRBJ1-4; D not resolved. Germline-derived CDR1 and CDR2 are LGHDT and YNNKEL (reference sequence). The CDR3 runs to 12 residues. Trimming took off 7 bases at V and 4 bases at J, with 7 bases between the two ends.